These T cell receptor beta chains were read from a single sample in a study of blood T cell repertoires in COVID-19. Data came from immunoSEQ multiplex PCR; TCRdb stores just in-frame clones and leaves some out. This repertoire shows 200,000 or so clones, about nine tenths found once; its top ten account for roughly 4.2%. The sequencing sample was made of peripheral blood. All receptors derive from a man aged 45 to 65 with acute or convalescent COVID-19. Both conserved end residues are part of each CDR3. The D gene is left open where the match is weak. Clone size is shown for a subset of rows, as once, few, many or a class of expanded clone.

V,D,J,size,DNA,CDR3
TRBV3-1/TRBV3-2,TRBD1,TRBJ2-2,.,TGTGCCAGCAGCCTCCAACAGGGGGCGAACACCGGGGAGCTGTTTTTT,CASSLQQGANTGELFF
TRBV19,.,TRBJ2-5,.,TGTGCCAGTAGTATACGGGCAGGGTCGGGGACCCAGTACTTC,CASSIRAGSGTQYF
TRBV7-9,.,TRBJ1-1,.,TGTGCCAGCAGTTCTACGGGGGAATCGTCTGAAGCTTTCTTT,CASSSTGESSEAFF
TRBV5-6,TRBD1,TRBJ1-4,.,TGTGCCAGCAGCCCCCTCCAACAGGGGGCTGGGACTAATGAAAAACTGTTTTTT,CASSPLQQGAGTNEKLFF
TRBV18,.,TRBJ1-1,.,TGTGCCAGCTCACCACCCAACAGGGTCGAGAACACTGAAGCTTTCTTT,CASSPPNRVENTEAFF
TRBV10-2,TRBD1,TRBJ1-2,.,TGCGCCAGCAAGAAGGGGGCCGGCTATGGCTACACCTTC,CASKKGAGYGYTF
TRBV27,.,TRBJ2-7,.,TGTGCCAGCAGTGTCACCGGGACAAGGTACGAGCAGTACTTC,CASSVTGTRYEQYF
TRBV6-2/TRBV6-3,.,TRBJ1-2,.,TGTGCCAGCAGTTTCCCAAAAGGCTACACCTTC,CASSFPKGYTF
TRBV12-3/TRBV12-4,.,TRBJ2-4,.,TGTGCCAGCAGTGCGGACAGCAACAGGTACTTC,CASSADSNRYF
TRBV10-3,.,TRBJ2-7,.,TGTGCCACCAGGGGCGAATACGAGCAGTACTTC,CATRGEYEQYF
TRBV14,.,TRBJ1-2,.,TGTGCCAGCAGCCAAGACAGGGGCTATGGCTACACCTTC,CASSQDRGYGYTF
TRBV7-3,.,TRBJ2-3,.,TGTGCCAGCAGCCCAAGCCCTAGCACAGATACGCAGTATTTT,CASSPSPSTDTQYF
TRBV12-5,.,TRBJ1-6,.,TGTGCTAGTGGTTTGGTACAGGGCAGCAATTCACCCCTCCACTTT,CASGLVQGSNSPLHF
TRBV7-9,.,TRBJ2-7,.,TGTGCCAGCAGCTTAGATCAGTACCCCTTTTTC,CASSLDQYPFF
TRBV5-6,.,TRBJ1-1,.,TGTGCCAGCAGCTTTATAAACAGGGAAGAGGCTTTCTTT,CASSFINREEAFF
TRBV5-1,.,TRBJ1-1,.,TGCGCCAGCAGCTTACGGACAGACCTTAATACGAACACTGAAGCTTTCTTT,CASSLRTDLNTNTEAFF
TRBV7-3,.,TRBJ1-6,.,TGTGCCAGCAGCTTAAACCCGAGCTCCTATAATTCACCCCTCCACTTT,CASSLNPSSYNSPLHF
TRBV6-5,.,TRBJ1-6,many,TGTGCCAGCAGGGACATTTATAATTCACCCCTCCACTTT,CASRDIYNSPLHF
TRBV28,.,TRBJ1-5,.,TGTGCCAGCAGTCCCCGCCGGGGGGCGTTAAGTCAGCCCCAGCATTTT,CASSPRRGALSQPQHF
TRBV10-2,TRBD1,TRBJ1-1,.,TGCGCCAGCAGTGGACAGGGTGGGACCACTGAAGCTTTCTTT,CASSGQGGTTEAFF
TRBV10-2,.,TRBJ2-7,.,TGCGCCAGCGGAGATAGCGGTTCCTACGAGCAGTACTTC,CASGDSGSYEQYF
TRBV10-2,TRBD1,TRBJ1-2,.,TGCGCCAGCACCTCCGACAGGGACGGCACACTTAACTATGGCTACACCTTC,CASTSDRDGTLNYGYTF
TRBV13,.,TRBJ1-2,.,TGTGCCAGCAGCTTGGGGCTTGGGGTGGGCCCTAACTATGGCTACACCTTC,CASSLGLGVGPNYGYTF
TRBV5-4,TRBD1,TRBJ1-1,.,TGTGCCAGCAGCCCACCCTGGACAGGGGCAGCTTTCTTT,CASSPPWTGAAFF
TRBV6-5,.,TRBJ2-2,few,TGTGCCAGCAGTTACTTAACCGGGATATACACCGGGGAGCTGTTTTTT,CASSYLTGIYTGELFF
TRBV6-1,TRBD1,TRBJ1-5,.,TGTGCCAGCAGTGAAGGGAGGACAGGGAACCAGCCCCAGCATTTT,CASSEGRTGNQPQHF
TRBV19,.,TRBJ1-5,.,TGTGCCAGTAGCATATTGGGGGGGAGGGGTCCTGGTCAGCCCCAGCATTTT,CASSILGGRGPGQPQHF
TRBV11-2,.,TRBJ1-4,.,TGTGCCAGCAGCTTTCGGAGGACCCTGGGGGAAAAACTGTTTTTT,CASSFRRTLGEKLFF
TRBV11-3,.,TRBJ1-6,few,TGTGCCAGCAGCTTAGCTCGGAATTCACCCCTCCACTTT,CASSLARNSPLHF
TRBV18,.,TRBJ1-1,few,TGTGCCAGCTCACCACGGGGAGGGGCGCTTTTCACTGAAGCTTTCTTT,CASSPRGGALFTEAFF
TRBV6-5,.,TRBJ2-7,.,TGTGCCAGCAGTTTCCCGGGAGACTACGAGCAGTACTTC,CASSFPGDYEQYF
TRBV27,.,TRBJ1-5,.,TGTGCCAGCAGTTTCCCGGGGAGACCCCAGCATTTT,CASSFPGRPQHF
TRBV6-6,TRBD1,TRBJ1-3,.,TGTGCCAGCAGCCCAGGACAGGGGGAGTGGGGAAACACCATATATTTT,CASSPGQGEWGNTIYF
TRBV6-5,.,TRBJ1-3,.,TGTGCCAGCAGGGCCGGGACAAATGCCGGAAACACCATATATTTT,CASRAGTNAGNTIYF
TRBV6-5,.,TRBJ1-5,.,TGTGCCAGCAGCTACTTAAACGGGCCCCAGCATTTT,CASSYLNGPQHF
TRBV19,TRBD1,TRBJ1-1,few,TGTGCCAGTAGCCGGGACAGAAGTAGAACTGAAGCTTTCTTT,CASSRDRSRTEAFF
TRBV4-1,TRBD1,TRBJ1-2,.,TGCGCCAGCAGCCAGCAACAGGGGGCTGACTATGGCTACACCTTC,CASSQQQGADYGYTF
TRBV6-5,.,TRBJ1-5,.,TGTGCCAGCAGATCACAGGGTAGCAATCAGCCCCAGCATTTT,CASRSQGSNQPQHF
TRBV19,TRBD1,TRBJ1-6,.,TGTGCCAGTAGCCAACAGGGGGCGCTCCCCAATTCACCCCTCCACTTT,CASSQQGALPNSPLHF
TRBV27,.,TRBJ1-2,once,TGTGCCAGCAGTTTACGAAGGGGTAACTATGGCTACACCTTC,CASSLRRGNYGYTF
TRBV7-9,TRBD1,TRBJ2-1,.,TGTGCCAGCAGCTTGGGGACAGGGAAGGAGTTCTTC,CASSLGTGKEFF
TRBV18,.,TRBJ2-3,.,TGTGCCAGCTCAGCTTTAACTAGCACAGATACGCAGTATTTT,CASSALTSTDTQYF